The 8 T cell receptor beta chains in this list originate from one sample, sequenced in a study of blood T cell repertoires in COVID-19. The method was immunoSEQ multiplex PCR; TCRdb's version includes in-frame clones alone and lacks a portion of them. The data contain 130,000 to 150,000 clones, about 87% of them singletons. Input material: PBMCs or T cells enriched from blood (not recorded which). The receptor source for this set is a man in his 60s who had recovered from COVID-19.

The gene calls are TRBV9 and TRBJ2-4, with 8 positions matching TRBD1. V gave up 3 bases and J gave up 0 bases; unmatched junction bases: 11. CDR3 length equals 18 residues. CDR1 and CDR2 (germline): SGDLS, YYNGEE. Here the CDR3 reads CASSGPRQGPVAKNIQYF. CDR3 in DNA: TGTGCCAGCAGCGGCCCTCGACAGGGGCCAGTAGCCAAAAACATTCAGTACTTC.

The rearrangement uses TRBV18 and TRBJ1-2, with 9 nucleotides matching TRBD1. This CDR3 is 15 amino acids long. With 4 bases clipped from V and 10 bases from J, the junction kept 13 bases outside the gene matches. The germline CDR1 and CDR2 sequences are KGHSH and LQKENI. Here the CDR3 reads CASSQGTGTLIVYTF. CDR3 in DNA: TGTGCCAGCTCACAAGGGACAGGGACGTTAATCGTCTACACCTTC.

The gene calls are TRBV5-1 and TRBJ1-4, with D possibly matching TRBD1 (5 bases). CDR3 size: 15 residues. CDR1 and CDR2 from the germline V gene are SGHRS and YFSETQ. Trimming left V 0 bases short and J 3 bases short, with 9 bases between. The CDR3 protein is CASSLVGAANEKLFF. The DNA of the CDR3 is TGCGCCAGCAGCTTGGTTGGGGCTGCTAATGAAAAACTGTTTTTT.

The chain is built from TRBV6-5 and TRBJ1-5; possibly TRBD1 for D (6 bases). Trimming stripped 1 base from V and 6 bases from J, with 10 bases between. CDR1 is MNHEY and CDR2 is SVGAGI in the germline V gene. This CDR3 is built from 14 residues. Here the CDR3 DNA reads TGTGCCAGCAGTTACTTACAGGGTTTTCAGCCCCAGCATTTT. Translation gives CASSYLQGFQPQHF.

J is TRBJ2-7 and V is TRBV18, with 8 bases fitting TRBD1. Germline lookup yields CDR1 KGHSH and CDR2 LQKENI. After removal of 4 bases from V and 4 bases from J, the junction contained 3 bases not matched to a gene. The CDR3 totals 13 residues. The CDR3 sequence is CASSRDRRYEQYF. In nucleotides, the CDR3 is TGTGCCAGCTCACGGGACAGGCGGTACGAGCAGTACTTC. The complete variable domain, with remaining parts taken from reference TRBV18 and TRBJ2-7, reads NAGVMQNPRHLVRRRGQEARLRCSPMKGHSHVYWYRQLPEEGLKFMVYLQKENIIDESGMPKERFSAEFPKEGPSILRIQQVVRGDSAAYFCASSRDRRYEQYFGPGTRLTVT.

The chain combines TRBV21-1 with TRBJ2-3; the table gives TRBD2 as D, unverified against the DNA. TRBV21-1 is a known pseudogene. The CDR3 has 15 residues. The CDR3 region has the DNA TGTGCCAGCAGCGGGCGGACTAGCCTCGCAGATACGCAGTATTTT. Its protein product is CASSGRTSLADTQYF.

This clone was recorded a few times. The gene calls are TRBV11-2 and TRBJ1-6, with D perhaps matching TRBD1 (6 bases). The CDR3 extends over 18 amino acids. Trimming took off 5 bases at V and 0 bases at J, with 17 bases between the two ends. Per germline, CDR1 SGHAT and CDR2 FQNNGV. CDR3 protein: CASSPGTRSLSYNSPLHF. The CDR3 nucleotides read TGTGCCAGCAGCCCAGGGACACGTTCCCTCTCCTATAATTCACCCCTCCACTTT.

The J gene is TRBJ1-2, the V gene TRBV3-1 (or the pseudogene TRBV3-2); D is perhaps TRBD1 (5 bases). This CDR3 spans 14 amino acids. Germline loops: CDR1 LGHDT, CDR2 YNNKEL (reference sequence). Trimming stripped 1 base from V and 7 bases from J, with 13 bases between. The CDR3 DNA reads as TGTGCCAGCAGCCAAGTGGAGGGGCGATCTGGCTACACCTTC. Amino acids: CASSQVEGRSGYTF.